These T cell receptor beta chains were read from a single sample in a study of PD-L1 blockade in urothelial cancer. Using immunoSEQ multiplex PCR, the repertoire was profiled, and TCRdb retains in-frame clones only, with some absent. The sample carries tens of thousands of clones, almost 90% recorded once. The sample in question was PBMCs, obtained around atezolizumab (anti-PD-L1) treatment. The receptors stem from a man aged 60-69 years with urothelial cancer. CDR3s include the opening cysteine and the closing phenylalanine or tryptophan. Each record gives: V gene, J gene, clone size, D gene, CDR3 DNA, CDR3 protein. The D gene is left open where the match is weak. The listing skips clone size in some rows; elsewhere it reads once, few, many or a size class.

>TRBV5-1|TRBJ2-2|NA|NA
TGCGCCAGCAGCTACGGGACTGGGACCGGGGAGCTGTTTTTT
CASSYGTGTGELFF
>TRBV28|TRBJ1-4|NA|TRBD1
TGTGCCAGCAGTTTCGGAGGGGGCACTAATGAAAAACTGTTTTTT
CASSFGGGTNEKLFF
>TRBV2|TRBJ1-6|once|TRBD1
TGTGCCAGCAGCAGGGGGCGAAAGAATTCACCCCTCCACTTT
CASSRGRKNSPLHF
>TRBV28|TRBJ2-1|NA|TRBD1
TGTGCCAGCAGGAACAGGGGCCATGAGCAGTTCTTC
CASRNRGHEQFF
>TRBV5-1|TRBJ2-5|NA|NA
TGCGCCAGCAGTAGTATAGGGGTACGAGAGACCCAGTACTTC
CASSSIGVRETQYF
>TRBV11-3|TRBJ2-7|NA|TRBD1
TGTGCCAGCAGCTCCCGACAGGGCCCTTACGAGCAGTACTTC
CASSSRQGPYEQYF
>TRBV5-3|TRBJ2-7|few|NA
TGTGCCAGAAGCTCTACCTACGAGCAGTACTTC
CARSSTYEQYF
>TRBV7-9|TRBJ1-3|few|NA
TGTGCCAGCAGCATCGGGGGGTATACTGGAAACACCATATATTTT
CASSIGGYTGNTIYF
>TRBV6-1|TRBJ2-3|NA|TRBD2
TGTGCCAGCAGGACGGCGGGGGAAGCAGATACGCAGTATTTT
CASRTAGEADTQYF
>TRBV14|TRBJ1-2|NA|NA
TGTGCCAGCAGCCAAGTCGGCTATGGCTACACCTTC
CASSQVGYGYTF
>TRBV27|TRBJ2-7|once|TRBD2
TGTGCCAGCAGTTTAGGCCAGGCGGGAGTCATTGCCTACGAGCAGTACTTC
CASSLGQAGVIAYEQYF
>TRBV2|TRBJ2-7|NA|TRBD1
TGTGCCAGCAGTGGTGACAGGGGGTTTTACGAGCAGTACTTC
CASSGDRGFYEQYF
>TRBV5-4|TRBJ2-5|NA|NA
TGTGCCAGCAGCCAAGCTTTGGAGACCCAGTACTTC
CASSQALETQYF
>TRBV4-1|TRBJ2-7|NA|NA
TGCGCCAGCAGCCAAGGGGTAGCCCCCTCATACGAGCAGTACTTC
CASSQGVAPSYEQYF
>TRBV5-1|TRBJ1-2|NA|TRBD1
TGCGCCAGCAGCCTGGGACAGGTCCCCAACTATGGCTACACCTTC
CASSLGQVPNYGYTF
>TRBV28|TRBJ2-5|NA|NA
TGTGCCAGCAGTTACCTTCCAACGAGCTCTGAAGAGACCCAGTACTTC
CASSYLPTSSEETQYF